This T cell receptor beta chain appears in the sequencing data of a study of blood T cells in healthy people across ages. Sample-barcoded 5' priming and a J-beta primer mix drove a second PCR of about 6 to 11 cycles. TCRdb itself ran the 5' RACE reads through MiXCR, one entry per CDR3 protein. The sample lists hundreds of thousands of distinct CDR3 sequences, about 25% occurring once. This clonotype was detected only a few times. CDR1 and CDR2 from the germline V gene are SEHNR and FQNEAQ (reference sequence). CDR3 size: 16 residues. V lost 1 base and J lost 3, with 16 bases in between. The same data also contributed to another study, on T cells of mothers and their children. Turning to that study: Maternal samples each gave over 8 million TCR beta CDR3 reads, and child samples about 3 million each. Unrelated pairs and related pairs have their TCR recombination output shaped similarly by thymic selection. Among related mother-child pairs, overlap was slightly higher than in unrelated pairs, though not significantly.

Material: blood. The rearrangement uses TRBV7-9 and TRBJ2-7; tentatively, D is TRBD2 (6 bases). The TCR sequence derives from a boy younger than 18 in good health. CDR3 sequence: CASSLEVRTGDYEQYF. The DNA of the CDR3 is TGTGCCAGCAGCTTAGAAGTCCGGACGGGAGACTACGAGCAGTACTTC.